This is a list of T cell receptor beta chains from one sample in a study of Ad26.COV2.S vaccination and SARS-CoV-2 variants. The data were produced by immunoSEQ multiplex PCR, yet TCRdb's version contains in-frame clones alone and is incomplete. The sample shows a few hundred thousand clones, 83% of them seen only once. Sample: peripheral blood, taken in a trial of Ad26.COV2.S vaccine versus placebo. These receptors all stem from a person aged 18-65 years who received the Ad26.COV2.S COVID-19 vaccine or a placebo. Each CDR3 is given with its conserved first and last residue. D genes are given only for firm matches.

length	D	V	J	CDR3	DNA
17	TRBD1	TRBV19	TRBJ1-1	CASYPGQGAPKNTEAFF	TGTGCCAGTTATCCGGGACAGGGGGCGCCGAAGAACACTGAAGCTTTCTTT
17	TRBD1	TRBV15	TRBJ2-7	CATSRVLDRAKPHEQYF	TGTGCCACCAGCAGAGTGTTAGACAGGGCAAAGCCCCACGAGCAGTACTTC
16	.	TRBV7-9	TRBJ1-4	CASSLARVTTNEKLFF	TGTGCCAGCAGCTTAGCGCGAGTGACAACTAATGAAAAACTGTTTTTT
16	.	TRBV5-1	TRBJ2-5	CASSLGAVPAQETQYF	TGCGCCAGCAGCTTGGGGGCTGTTCCTGCCCAAGAGACCCAGTACTTC
14	TRBD1	TRBV15	TRBJ2-7	CATSSLTTGGEQYF	TGTGCCACCAGCAGCCTCACGACAGGGGGTGAGCAGTACTTC
13	.	TRBV24-1	TRBJ2-3	CATREPSTDTQYF	TGTGCCACCAGGGAACCTAGCACAGATACGCAGTATTTT
16	TRBD1	TRBV5-1	TRBJ2-2	CASSLAPGQGHGELFF	TGCGCCAGCAGCTTGGCTCCGGGACAGGGACACGGGGAGCTGTTTTTT
10	.	TRBV27	TRBJ1-4	CASGGLKLFF	TGTGCCTCGGGCGGGCTGAAACTGTTTTTT
14	.	TRBV6-5	TRBJ1-1	CASNQRQVLAEAFF	TGTGCCAGCAACCAAAGACAGGTTCTCGCTGAAGCTTTCTTT
14	TRBD1	TRBV11-1	TRBJ1-2	CASSFETGNYGYTF	TGTGCCAGCAGCTTCGAGACAGGGAACTATGGCTACACCTTC
15	TRBD1	TRBV4-1	TRBJ2-7	CASSRPGQGSYEQYF	TGCGCCAGCAGTCGGCCGGGACAGGGCTCCTACGAGCAGTACTTC